This T cell receptor (beta chain) comes out of a study of cytomegalovirus exposure and HLA in healthy donors. In its sample, this clone was seen once. Its antigen is undetermined. The CDR3 sequence is 15 residues long. V lost 6 bases and J lost 3; bases outside the gene matches: 7. Germline values: CDR1 MDHEN, CDR2 SYDVKM. Primers: 60 Vbeta forward and 13 Jbeta reverse. Here immunoSEQ multiplex PCR was the method, and the copy in TCRdb shows in-frame clones only, minus some. The profile shows under 150,000 clones, more than 75% of them singletons. Study findings and constraints: Later analysis associated a missense DCLRE1C variant with TCR beta V- and J-gene trimming. Most TCR beta V segments were productive about 87% or about 30% of the time in an earlier analysis.

This receptor was obtained from a man aged 18 to 29 in good health and CMV-seronegative. V gene TRBV28 combines with J gene TRBJ2-7; TRBD1 aligns across 11 bases. Material for sequencing was PBMCs. In nucleotides, the CDR3 is TGTGCCAGCAGACCTTCCGGGACAGGGGGCTACGAGCAGTACTTC. It specifies CASRPSGTGGYEQYF.